This T cell receptor (beta chain) was sequenced in a study of shared clonotypes between healthy human individuals. TCRdb keeps only in-frame clones here, not all; method: immunoSEQ multiplex PCR. The sample records approximately 1,000,000 clones, 75% to 85% being singletons. This CDR3 is built from 15 residues. Trimming stripped 3 bases from V and 5 bases from J, with 16 bases between. Per germline, CDR1 SEHNR and CDR2 FQNEAQ (reference sequence). The clonotype was recovered from a man aged 18 to 30 in good health. Some clones in this sample may be carry-over from other donors' samples. The chain links TRBV7-9 to TRBJ1-2; D is undetermined. The sample taken for sequencing was memory CD4+ T cells from PBMCs. The subset was: CD45RA-negative fraction. The CDR3 here is CASSLVRGPAYGYTF. In DNA, the CDR3 is TGTGCCAGCAGCTTGGTGCGTGGACCGGCTTATGGCTACACCTTC.